Listed below are T cell receptor beta chains from one sample, sequenced in a study of tumour-infiltrating T cells in Burkitt lymphoma. The table came from immunoSEQ multiplex PCR; TCRdb's copy has only in-frame clones and leaves some out. The sample contains roughly 5,400 clones, 9.5% to 10% of which appear only once. Sequenced input: tumor tissue. These receptors were obtained from a human donor with diffuse large B-cell lymphoma. Both conserved end residues are part of each CDR3. A D gene is named only where the DNA matches it firmly. Size values are once, few and many counts, or a class for expanded clones, and some rows have none.

J,D,V,size,DNA,CDR3
TRBJ2-2,NA,TRBV7-6,NA,TGTGCCAGCAGCTTAGCGTACTCGGGCAGGGCGAACACCGGGGAGCTGTTTTTT,CASSLAYSGRANTGELFF
TRBJ1-1,NA,TRBV11-2,NA,TGTGCCAGCAGCTTAATACCCACTGGGACTGAAGCTTTCTTT,CASSLIPTGTEAFF
TRBJ2-3,TRBD2,TRBV9,few,TGTGCCAGCAGCGTAGCTAGCGGGGTTAGCACAGATACGCAGTATTTT,CASSVASGVSTDTQYF
TRBJ1-3,NA,TRBV2,few,TGTGCCAGCCTCAGGGACTCTGGAAACACCATATATTTT,CASLRDSGNTIYF
TRBJ1-4,NA,TRBV28,NA,TGTGCCAGCAGCTCTGGAGGACCGGGACTGTTTTTT,CASSSGGPGLFF
TRBJ2-1,NA,TRBV6-6,few,TGTGCCAGCAGTTCTGGGACCTTCCGGCGGTTCTTC,CASSSGTFRRFF
TRBJ1-6,TRBD1,TRBV19,few,TGTGCCAGTAGTATCCGACGGGACAGCCTAGATAATTCACCCCTCCACTTT,CASSIRRDSLDNSPLHF
TRBJ2-1,NA,TRBV7-9,few,TGTGCCAGCAGTTCTCTTGGGGACGCCCTCGAGCAGTTCTTC,CASSSLGDALEQFF
TRBJ1-2,TRBD1,TRBV6-5,NA,TGTGCCAGCAGTCCCCACAGGGGAATAGCTTATGGCTACACCTTC,CASSPHRGIAYGYTF
TRBJ2-1,NA,TRBV27,NA,TGTGCCAGCAGCCGAGGGGCGGCAAATGAGCAGTTCTTC,CASSRGAANEQFF
TRBJ2-3,TRBD1,TRBV5-1,few,TGCGCCAGCAGCTTGGGGACAGGTTCTAGCACAGATACGCAGTATTTT,CASSLGTGSSTDTQYF
TRBJ1-1,NA,TRBV9,once,TGTGCCAGCAGCGTAAGCCGGGATACTGAAGCTTTCTTT,CASSVSRDTEAFF
TRBJ2-5,TRBD1,TRBV7-6,once,TGTGCCAGCAGCCCACCACAGGGGAGCGAGACCCAGTACTTC,CASSPPQGSETQYF
TRBJ2-5,NA,TRBV10-3,NA,TGTGCCATCAGTGAGCGGAGGCAAGAGACCCAGTACTTC,CAISERRQETQYF
TRBJ2-1,NA,TRBV7-8,few,TGTGCCAGCAGCTTATCGGCCTCCCACTACAATGAGCAGTTCTTC,CASSLSASHYNEQFF
TRBJ2-4,TRBD1,TRBV6-4,few,TGTGCCAGCAGTGCAGGGGGCGGAAACATTCAGTACTTC,CASSAGGGNIQYF
TRBJ2-3,NA,TRBV20-1,few,TGCAGTGCCCTACGGGATACGCAGTATTTT,CSALRDTQYF
TRBJ2-7,NA,TRBV30,NA,TGTGCCTGGAGTGCCCAGGGGTACGAGCAGTACTTC,CAWSAQGYEQYF